These 29 T cell receptor beta chains were all obtained from the same sample, sequenced in a study of blood T cell repertoires in COVID-19. Some clones are missing from TCRdb's copy, which holds only in-frame ones; the method was immunoSEQ multiplex PCR. The sample lists 150,000 to 200,000 clones, approximately 79% seen once, with 7% in the top ten. Sequences were obtained from peripheral blood. The receptors stem from a woman in her 40s with COVID-19, enrolled during active disease.

In its sample, this clone was seen once. The DNA for the CDR3 is TGTGCCAGCAGCTCCGACAGGGCGGGGCAGTACTTC. Translated, it gives CASSSDRAGQYF. The V gene is TRBV7-9, the J gene TRBJ2-7; 7 bases align to TRBD1. This CDR3 comprises 12 residues. V lost 4 bases and J lost 9; bases outside the gene matches: 6. CDR1 and CDR2 (germline): SEHNR, FQNEAQ (reference sequence).

The table lists this clone with a few counts. The chain carries TRBV19 and TRBJ1-2; a possible D gene is TRBD1 (6 bases). V lost 6 bases and J lost 5, with 16 bases in between. Germline loops: CDR1 LNHDA, CDR2 SQIVND (reference sequence). The CDR3 totals 14 residues. DNA of the CDR3: TGTGCCAGTAGCCTTCAGGGGAGTGAATATGGCTACACCTTC. Translated, it gives CASSLQGSEYGYTF.

J is TRBJ1-6 and V is TRBV4-2, with a possible D match to TRBD1 (6 bases). Deletions cut 0 bases from V and 8 bases from J, with 14 bases between. The germline CDR1 and CDR2 sequences are LGHNA and YNFKEQ. The CDR3 is 16 amino acids. CDR3 protein: CASSQDAVQGYSPLHF. The CDR3 DNA follows: TGTGCCAGCAGCCAAGATGCGGTCCAGGGGTATTCACCCCTCCACTTT.

The chain recombines TRBV24-1 with TRBJ2-7; 7 nucleotides line up with TRBD2. Germline CDR1 reads KGHDR; CDR2 reads SFDVKD. The ends lost 10 bases at V and 0 bases at J; junction bases unmatched: 2. There are 12 residues in the CDR3. This CDR3 is CATSGGSYEQYF. In DNA form, the CDR3 reads TGTGCCACTTCGGGGGGCTCCTACGAGCAGTACTTC.

This rearrangement joins TRBV5-8 to TRBJ2-1; D may be TRBD1 (6 bases). The CDR3 runs 13 residues. The V and J ends lost 6 bases and 3 bases respectively, with 10 bases between them. Looked up from germline, CDR1 is SGHTS and CDR2 is YDEGEE. The CDR3, as DNA: TGTGCCAGCATTAGGGACAACTACAATGAGCAGTTCTTC. It translates to CASIRDNYNEQFF.

The chain couples TRBV29-1 to TRBJ2-2, with TRBD2 matching over 10 bases. CDR1 is SQVTM, CDR2 ANQGSEA, per germline. Germline trimming cut 0 bases from V and 5 bases from J; bases unmatched to any gene: 12. The CDR3 length is 18 residues. The CDR3: CSVEDSGLAGEGTGELFF. The CDR3 bases are TGCAGCGTTGAAGATTCTGGTCTAGCGGGAGAGGGGACCGGGGAGCTGTTTTTT.

This chain joins TRBV7-9 and TRBJ2-5; maybe TRBD1 (6 bases). Germline CDR1 reads SEHNR; CDR2 reads FQNEAQ (reference sequence). Trimming cost V 3 bases and J 5 bases, with 10 bases left between them. This CDR3 is built from 13 residues. The chain's CDR3 is CASSFQGSETQYF. The CDR3 nucleotides read TGTGCCAGCAGCTTTCAGGGGTCCGAGACCCAGTACTTC.

The V and J genes are TRBV9 and TRBJ1-2; 12 bases agree with TRBD1. The CDR3 sequence is 15 residues long. V lost 3 bases, J lost 5 bases, and 5 bases stayed unmatched. Germline V gene sequence: CDR1 SGDLS, CDR2 YYNGEE. The DNA for the CDR3 is TGTGCCAGCAGCGAGGGACAGGGGGCAGGGTATGGCTACACCTTC. Residues: CASSEGQGAGYGYTF. The whole variable domain, remainder taken from reference TRBV9 and TRBJ1-2, is DSGVTQTPKHLITATGQRVTLRCSPRSGDLSVYWYQQSLDQGLQFLIQYYNGEERAKGNILERFSAQQFPDLHSELNLSSLELGDSALYFCASSEGQGAGYGYTFGSGTRLTVV.

V usage is TRBV5-5 and J usage is TRBJ2-4, with 11 bases identical to TRBD1. The CDR3 runs 12 residues. CDR1 is SGHKS and CDR2 is YYEKEE in the germline V gene (reference sequence). V lost 4 bases and J lost 16; bases outside the gene matches: 7. CDR3 residues: CASSVGTGGYYF. DNA of the CDR3: TGTGCCAGCAGCGTCGGGACAGGGGGATATTACTTC.

V is TRBV7-2 and J is TRBJ1-6; D may be TRBD1 (6 bases). Germline lookup yields CDR1 SGHTA and CDR2 FQGNSA. Between the trimmed V and J ends, which lost 1 base and 4 bases, there was a span of 8 bases. The CDR3 is made up of 15 amino acids. CDR3 amino acids: CASSLVGQYNSPLHF. CDR3 coding DNA: TGTGCCAGCAGCTTAGTTGGACAGTATAATTCACCCCTCCACTTT.

The chain has TRBV27 and TRBJ2-7; the D gene is possibly TRBD2 (6 bases). CDR1 is MNHEY, CDR2 SMNVEV, per germline (reference sequence). CDR3 length: 14 amino acids. Trimming left V 2 bases short and J 0 bases short, with 8 bases between. The CDR3 DNA sequence: TGTGCCAGCAGTTTAGCGGGGATCTCCTACGAGCAGTACTTC. Translating it yields CASSLAGISYEQYF.

The genes are TRBV7-9 and TRBJ1-1; D unclear. The CDR3 is made up of 15 amino acids. V dropped 5 bases and J dropped 1 base, with 14 bases sitting between them. CDR1 SEHNR and CDR2 FQNEAQ come from the germline V gene (reference sequence). This CDR3 is CASSLLREENTEAFF. The DNA for the CDR3 is TGTGCCAGCAGCCTGCTCCGGGAGGAGAACACTGAAGCTTTCTTT.

This clone occurred once. The gene calls are TRBV7-2 and TRBJ1-1; D is perhaps TRBD1 (5 bases). This CDR3 has 13 amino acids. CDR1 and CDR2 from the germline V gene are SGHTA and FQGNSA. The V end lost 0 bases, the J end lost 8 bases, and 10 bases lay between the germline ends. As DNA, the CDR3 is TGTGCCAGCAGCTTAGCGGGGGGGGAAGAAGCTTTCTTT. Its protein is CASSLAGGEEAFF.

This chain uses TRBV18 with TRBJ2-5; 13 nucleotides agree with TRBD2. CDR1 is KGHSH and CDR2 is LQKENI in the germline V gene. The ends lost 1 base at V and 2 bases at J; junction bases unmatched: 1. The CDR3 runs 16 residues. The CDR3 DNA sequence: TGTGCCAGCTCACCACGGACTAGCGGGAGACAAGAGACCCAGTACTTC. This sequence encodes CASSPRTSGRQETQYF.

This chain connects TRBV6-5 to TRBJ1-2, with D uncertain. Germline values: CDR1 MNHEY, CDR2 SVGAGI. This CDR3 is 14 amino acids long. The V end lost 6 bases, the J end lost 0 bases, and 11 bases lay between the germline ends. Here the CDR3 DNA reads TGTGCCAGCAGCCCAGGTTCTACTAACTATGGCTACACCTTC. Encoded protein: CASSPGSTNYGYTF.

The chain combines TRBV15 with TRBJ2-3; D gene ambiguous. The CDR3 loop spans 13 amino acids. Germline values: CDR1 LNHNV, CDR2 YYDKDF (reference sequence). The V end lost 5 bases, the J end lost 5 bases, and 11 bases lay between the germline ends. The CDR3 DNA reads TGTGCCACCAGCCGTCCTGAGAGAGATACGCAGTATTTT. The encoded protein is CATSRPERDTQYF.

The CDR3 protein is CASSQDPLVGNQPQHF. Here the CDR3 DNA reads TGTGCCAGCAGCCAAGATCCACTTGTGGGCAATCAGCCCCAGCATTTT. The chain joins TRBV4-2 to TRBJ1-5; no reliable D call. Germline CDR1 is LGHNA and CDR2 is YNFKEQ. V lost 0 bases, J lost 2 bases, and 11 bases lay in between. The CDR3 loop spans 16 amino acids.

The chain is built from TRBV6-5 and TRBJ1-6; 10 positions agree with TRBD1. The CDR3 totals 14 residues. V shed 5 bases, J shed 8 bases, and the junction held 3 bases outside the gene matches. Germline CDR1 MNHEY, CDR2 SVGAGI. DNA of the CDR3: TGTGCCAGCAGTCGGGACAGGGGTTATTCACCCCTCCACTTT. Encoded protein: CASSRDRGYSPLHF.

The V and J genes are TRBV29-1 and TRBJ2-1; perhaps TRBD2 as D (6 bases). The V gene lost 6 bases and the J gene lost 2 bases, with 11 bases spanning the gap. The CDR3 runs to 13 residues. Germline CDR1 SQVTM, CDR2 ANQGSEA. CDR3: CSVFSGTYNEQFF. Written as DNA, the CDR3 is TGCAGCGTCTTTAGCGGAACCTACAATGAGCAGTTCTTC.

This clone was recorded a few times. The gene calls are TRBV4-1 and TRBJ2-7, with D unresolved. Trimming removed 2 bases from V and 5 bases from J, with 10 bases in between. The germline V gene has CDR1 MGHRA and CDR2 YSYEKL. This CDR3 comprises 13 residues. CDR3 in amino acids: CASSQSRYDEQYF. Written as DNA, the CDR3 is TGCGCCAGCAGCCAATCCAGGTACGACGAGCAGTACTTC.

The chain couples TRBV11-2 to TRBJ1-1; D unclear. Looked up from germline, CDR1 is SGHAT and CDR2 is FQNNGV. The CDR3 sequence is 13 residues long. V lost 5 bases and J 3 bases, leaving 10 bases between the germline ends. In DNA, the CDR3 is TGTGCCAGCAGCGCGACAACGCACACTGAAGCTTTCTTT. It codes for CASSATTHTEAFF.

This chain links TRBV3-1 (or the pseudogene TRBV3-2) with TRBJ2-1, with D perhaps TRBD2 (6 bases). Trimming left V 6 bases short and J 5 bases short, with 20 bases between. Germline-derived CDR1 and CDR2 are LGHDT and YNNKEL (reference sequence). This CDR3 has 16 amino acids. The CDR3 DNA follows: TGTGCCAGCAGTCCCTCGGGTGGCGGGACCGACAATGAGCAGTTCTTC. Translation gives CASSPSGGGTDNEQFF.

This chain connects TRBV5-1 to TRBJ2-2; D perhaps matches TRBD1 (5 bases). V was clipped by 4 bases and J by 4 bases, with 11 bases between them. Per germline, CDR1 SGHRS and CDR2 YFSETQ. The CDR3 runs 14 residues. The DNA for the CDR3 is TGCGCCAGCAGCCTAGGGGTGGGCACCGGGGAGCTGTTTTTT. Translated: CASSLGVGTGELFF.

CDR3 nucleotide sequence: TGTGCCAGCAGCCCCGGACTTCTCCCCGGGGAGCTGTTTTTT. This translates into CASSPGLLPGELFF. The chain carries TRBV4-2 and TRBJ2-2; TRBD2 might be the D (5 bases). CDR1 LGHNA and CDR2 YNFKEQ come from the germline V gene. With 4 bases removed from V and 6 bases from J, the gap between germline ends came to 12 bases. The CDR3 spans 14 residues.

J is TRBJ1-6 and V is TRBV30, with a tentative D call TRBD1 (6 bases). Germline CDR1 is GTSNPN and CDR2 is SVGIG (reference sequence). CDR3 size: 12 residues. V lost 2 bases, J lost 10 bases, and 9 bases lay in between. CDR3: CAWSSGVSPLHF. The DNA for the CDR3 is TGTGCCTGGAGTTCAGGGGTGTCACCCCTCCACTTT.

V gene TRBV19 combines with J gene TRBJ2-1; the match to TRBD2 covers 9 bases. Germline V lookup: CDR1 LNHDA, CDR2 SQIVND (reference sequence). This CDR3 contains 15 residues. Trimming took 4 bases from V and 5 from J; bases not matched to a gene: 6. CDR3 amino acids: CASSTVAGAHNEQFF. CDR3 DNA: TGTGCCAGTAGTACGGTAGCGGGGGCCCACAATGAGCAGTTCTTC.

The chain combines TRBV13 with TRBJ2-5; 8 bases agree with TRBD1. From germline, CDR1 is PRHDT and CDR2 FYEKMQ (reference sequence). With V trimmed by 5 bases and J by 1 base, 3 bases remained unmatched. The CDR3 is made up of 14 amino acids. The CDR3, as DNA: TGTGCCAGCAGCCCGGACAGGGTCCAAGAGACCCAGTACTTC. Translating it yields CASSPDRVQETQYF. The complete variable domain, with remaining parts taken from reference TRBV13 and TRBJ2-5, reads AAGVIQSPRHLIKEKRETATLKCYPIPRHDTVYWYQQGPGQDPQFLISFYEKMQSDKGSIPDRFSAQQFSDYHSELNMSSLELGDSALYFCASSPDRVQETQYFGPGTRLLVL.

The rearrangement uses TRBV30 and TRBJ2-1; perhaps TRBD2 as D (7 bases). Germline CDR1 is GTSNPN and CDR2 is SVGIG (reference sequence). This CDR3 spans 14 amino acids. V lost 5 bases to trimming and J lost 5 bases, with 16 bases between them. The CDR3 region is CAWSRGGGHNEQFF. CDR3 bases: TGTGCCTGGTCCCGGGGAGGGGGGCACAATGAGCAGTTCTTC.

V is TRBV10-3 and J is TRBJ2-7; 11 bases line up with TRBD2. The CDR3 consists of 15 residues. Unmatched junction bases numbered 5, after V lost 6 bases and J lost 1 base. The V gene's germline CDR1 is ENHRY and CDR2 SYGVKD. The CDR3 reads CAIRDTSGGSYEQYF. The DNA for the CDR3 is TGTGCCATCAGGGATACTAGCGGGGGTTCCTACGAGCAGTACTTC.